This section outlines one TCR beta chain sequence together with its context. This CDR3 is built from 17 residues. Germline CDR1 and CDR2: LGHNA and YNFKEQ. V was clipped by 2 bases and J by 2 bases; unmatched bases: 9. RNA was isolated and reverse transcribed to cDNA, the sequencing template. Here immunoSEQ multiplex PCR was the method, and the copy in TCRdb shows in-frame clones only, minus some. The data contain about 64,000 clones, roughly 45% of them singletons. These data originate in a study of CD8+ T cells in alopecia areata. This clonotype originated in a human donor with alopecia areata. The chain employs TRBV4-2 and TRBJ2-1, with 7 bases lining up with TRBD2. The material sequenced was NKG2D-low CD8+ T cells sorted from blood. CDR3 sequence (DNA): TGTGCCAGCAGCCAAAGACAAAGGACTAGGCCCTACAATGAGCAGTTCTTC. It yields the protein CASSQRQRTRPYNEQFF.